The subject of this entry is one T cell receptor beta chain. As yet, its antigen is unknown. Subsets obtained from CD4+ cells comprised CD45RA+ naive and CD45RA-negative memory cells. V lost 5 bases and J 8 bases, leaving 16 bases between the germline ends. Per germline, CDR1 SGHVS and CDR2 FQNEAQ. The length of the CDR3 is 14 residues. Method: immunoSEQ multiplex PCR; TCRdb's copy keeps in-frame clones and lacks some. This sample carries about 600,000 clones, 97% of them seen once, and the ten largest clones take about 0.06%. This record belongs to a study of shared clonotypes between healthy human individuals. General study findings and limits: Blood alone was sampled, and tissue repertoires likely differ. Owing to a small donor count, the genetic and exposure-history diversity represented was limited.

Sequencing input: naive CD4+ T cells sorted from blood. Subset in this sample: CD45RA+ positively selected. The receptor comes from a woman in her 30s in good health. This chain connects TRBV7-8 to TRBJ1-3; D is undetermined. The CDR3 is CASSPSRVADTIYF. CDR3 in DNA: TGTGCCAGCAGCCCGTCCCGGGTTGCGGACACCATATATTTT.